The rows below give T cell receptor beta chains drawn from one sample of a study of persistence of HIV-infected CD4 T cells. The table came from immunoSEQ multiplex PCR; TCRdb's copy has only in-frame clones and leaves some out. The repertoire holds about 28,000 clones, with more than 75% as singletons. Their cognate antigens are unknown. Sequencing used CD4+ T cells sorted from PBMCs after approximately 19-hour stimulation, obtained from a patient who received antiretroviral therapy. The receptors derive from an adult woman with HIV who was CMV-seropositive. Each CDR3 is given without its conserved first and last residue. A D gene is named only where the DNA matches it firmly.

d_call | cdr3_length | j_call | v_call | cdr3_aa
. | 13 | TRBJ1-3 | TRBV7-2 | ASSLVQGGGNTIY
TRBD1 | 15 | TRBJ1-1 | TRBV2 | ASRETGGNLLNTEAF
. | 7 | TRBJ1-1 | TRBV30 | AQGRDAF
. | 9 | TRBJ2-1 | TRBV30 | AWGRYNEQF
. | 14 | TRBJ2-2 | TRBV6-5 | ASSYPRDTGTGELF
TRBD1 | 13 | TRBJ1-2 | TRBV7-3 | ASSPGQVDNYGYT
TRBD1 | 13 | TRBJ2-1 | TRBV5-1 | ASRLDRGVYDEQF
TRBD1 | 13 | TRBJ1-2 | TRBV6-1 | ASSRPGQGADGYT
. | 12 | TRBJ2-7 | TRBV27 | ASSLKDRSYEQY
TRBD1 | 13 | TRBJ1-1 | TRBV7-6 | ASSLAGDRGSEAF
. | 13 | TRBJ1-1 | TRBV5-1 | ASSSVELSKKEAF
. | 11 | TRBJ1-1 | TRBV5-1 | ASSLGGETEAF
. | 9 | TRBJ2-5 | TRBV20-1 | SAHSQETQY
TRBD1 | 15 | TRBJ1-5 | TRBV24-1 | ATSDTRGGQGTQPQH
TRBD1 | 13 | TRBJ1-1 | TRBV29-1 | SVVRRETGVPEAF
. | 11 | TRBJ2-1 | TRBV19 | ASSMRRGDEQF
. | 12 | TRBJ2-5 | TRBV7-9 | ASSFQGGRETQY
. | 16 | TRBJ2-2 | TRBV27 | ASSLIGQGPLGTGELF
TRBD2 | 13 | TRBJ2-3 | TRBV4-1 | ASSRTSGETDTQY
. | 11 | TRBJ2-2 | TRBV10-1 | ASRDANTGELF
. | 9 | TRBJ1-5 | TRBV20-1 | SAQGNQPQH
. | 14 | TRBJ2-1 | TRBV11-3 | ASSPAGTRSYNEQF
. | 12 | TRBJ1-3 | TRBV6-5 | ASRTPSSGNTIY
. | 12 | TRBJ2-2 | TRBV30 | AWTQRGRTGELF
TRBD2 | 13 | TRBJ2-2 | TRBV9 | ASSGRDYPPGELF
. | 12 | TRBJ2-1 | TRBV6-2/TRBV6-3 | ASSYSRRGNEQF
. | 11 | TRBJ1-2 | TRBV5-5 | ASSLEENYGYT
. | 9 | TRBJ1-4 | TRBV5-1 | ASSLGEKLF
. | 13 | TRBJ1-4 | TRBV2 | ASRQTQERREKLF
. | 16 | TRBJ1-3 | TRBV4-1 | ASSQGHGPQLGGNTIY